These 29 T cell receptor beta chains were sequenced from one sample in a study of human T cells and chemical hapten exposure (dated by TCRdb to the early 2020s). Receptors were amplified or captured by RACE. The listed sequencing device is NextSeq 500. TCRdb trimmed public reads at Q25 via fastp, called clones via MiXCR and kept in-frame beta chains. Rows matching on CDR3 protein sequence are summarized as one entry with the most common DNA and genes. The sample data list some 38,000 distinct CDR3 sequences, and 8% to 9.5% of these were observed just once. The ten largest clonotypes hold roughly 27% of the sample. This specimen's time point label, per the study, means: patch test 3, about 24 weeks after DPC sensitization. The sample's treatment or condition label is to be understood as: therapeutic diphenylcyclopropenone sensitization with weekly scalp DPC. Unfractionated whole blood was collected in Tempus Blood RNA tubes, and total RNA was extracted from that blood.

The sequences come from whole blood, collected in connection with sensitization to the hapten diphenylcyclopropenone (DPC). The receptors derive from a man aged 45 to 65 with alopecia areata. Some clones in this sample may be carry-over from other donors' samples.

This clonotype was seen only a few times. The V and J genes are TRBV20-1 and TRBJ1-3, with 11 bases lining up with TRBD1. The V segment lost 2 bases and the J segment 0 bases; nucleotides outside the gene matches: 18. The germline CDR1 and CDR2 sequences are DFQATT and SNEGSKA (reference sequence). This CDR3 is 21 amino acids long. The CDR3 DNA reads as TGCAGTGCTAGATCCCCCTCGGGACAGGGGGGCAATAGTCTCTCTGGAAACACCATATATTTT. It codes for CSARSPSGQGGNSLSGNTIYF.

This clonotype was picked up a small number of times. The rearrangement joins TRBV12-3 or TRBV12-4 to TRBJ1-6; no clear D. The ends were cut back, 3 bases at V and 10 bases at J, with 7 bases in the middle. CDR3 length: 12 residues. DNA for the CDR3: TGTGCCAGCAGTTTCTATCTCTCACCCCTCCACTTT. Its translation is CASSFYLSPLHF.

This clonotype was counted many times. The rearrangement links TRBV28 to TRBJ1-6; D remains ambiguous. CDR3 length: 14 amino acids. CDR1 is MDHEN and CDR2 is SYDVKM in the germline V gene. V lost 7 bases, J lost 4 bases, and 11 bases lay in between. CDR3 DNA: TGTGCCAGCAATGTTCGAGTTTATAATTCACCCCTCCACTTT. It is translated as CASNVRVYNSPLHF.

The V and J genes are TRBV5-1 and TRBJ1-1, with D perhaps matching TRBD1 (5 bases). The CDR3 length is 14 residues. Germline CDR1 is SGHRS and CDR2 is YFSETQ. Trimming took 0 bases from V and 4 from J, leaving 10 bases between them. Written as DNA, the CDR3 is TGCGCCAGCAGCTTGGCCCAGGGTGGCACTGAAGCTTTCTTT. This codes for CASSLAQGGTEAFF.

The chain couples TRBV2 to TRBJ2-2; unclear D gene. Deletions cut 5 bases from V and 4 bases from J, with 8 bases between. The germline V gene encodes CDR1 SNHLY and CDR2 FYNNEI. The CDR3 has 13 amino acids. The CDR3 here is CASSNVATGELFF. Written as DNA, the CDR3 is TGTGCCAGCAGTAACGTAGCCACCGGGGAGCTGTTTTTT.

The table lists this clonotype with a few counts. This chain joins TRBV28 and TRBJ2-7, with a possible D match to TRBD1 (5 bases). This CDR3 is built from 12 residues. V was trimmed by 9 bases and J by 3 bases, leaving 12 bases between them. The germline V gene encodes CDR1 MDHEN and CDR2 SYDVKM. The CDR3 sequence: CASDDSHYEQYF. The CDR3 region has the DNA TGTGCCAGTGACGACAGCCACTACGAGCAGTACTTC.

In this sample, this clonotype turned up many times. The chain combines TRBV29-1 with TRBJ1-2, with TRBD1 matching 10 bases. Germline V lookup: CDR1 SQVTM, CDR2 ANQGSEA. The CDR3 is 17 amino acids. V lost 6 bases and J lost 7; bases outside the gene matches: 20. The CDR3 DNA reads TGCAGCGTCACCTCCCGGGACAGGGGCCCCTTGAGGGGTGGCTACACCTTC. As protein: CSVTSRDRGPLRGGYTF.

This clonotype occurred many times. The chain carries TRBV3-1 and TRBJ2-5; 8 bases agree with TRBD1. Trimming took 3 bases from V and 4 from J; bases not matched to a gene: 4. The CDR3 runs 14 residues. Germline CDR1 reads LGHDT; CDR2 reads YNNKEL (reference sequence). DNA of the CDR3: TGTGCCAGCAGCCATCGACAGGGGAGAGAGACCCAGTACTTC. It specifies CASSHRQGRETQYF.

Here the CDR3 reads CASSFPSFTDTQYF. As DNA, the CDR3 is TGTGCCAGCAGTTTCCCGTCCTTCACAGATACGCAGTATTTT. V gene TRBV28 combines with J gene TRBJ2-3; D not resolved. Trimming shortened V by 3 bases and J by 2 bases, and 9 bases separated the two germline ends. This CDR3 contains 14 residues. Germline loops: CDR1 MDHEN, CDR2 SYDVKM.

This clonotype was counted many times. The chain couples TRBV7-2 to TRBJ2-3; TRBD1 or TRBD2 may be the D gene (6 bases each). Trimming removed 5 bases from V and 0 bases from J, with 15 bases in between. Looked up from germline, CDR1 is SGHTA and CDR2 is FQGNSA. The CDR3 is 16 amino acids. DNA for the CDR3: TGTGCCAGCAGCCTAAGAGGGGGGCTTAGCACAGATACGCAGTATTTT. Residues: CASSLRGGLSTDTQYF.

In its sample, this clonotype was seen many times. CDR3 in amino acids: CSSSSGVRTEAFF. For the CDR3, the DNA is TGCAGCTCCTCTTCGGGCGTACGCACTGAAGCTTTCTTT. The rearrangement uses TRBV29-1 and TRBJ1-1; D unresolved. Germline loops: CDR1 SQVTM, CDR2 ANQGSEA. The CDR3 sequence is 13 residues long. Deletions cut 8 bases from V and 4 bases from J, with 17 bases between.

This chain links TRBV28 with TRBJ2-7, with a weak D call TRBD2 (6 bases). Trimming cost V 10 bases and J 2 bases, with 15 bases left between them. This CDR3 contains 13 residues. Germline V lookup: CDR1 MDHEN, CDR2 SYDVKM. This chain's CDR3 is CATTRETTYEQYF. CDR3 DNA sequence: TGTGCCACCACCCGGGAGACCACCTACGAGCAGTACTTC.

This clonotype was detected ten times or more. V usage is TRBV5-4 and J usage is TRBJ2-5; D unclear. The germline gives CDR1 SGHNT, CDR2 YYREEE (reference sequence). Trimming removed 4 bases at V and 5 bases at J, with 15 bases between. CDR3 length: 14 amino acids. The CDR3: CASSRQNMGETQYF. In DNA, the CDR3 is TGTGCCAGCAGCCGTCAGAATATGGGGGAGACCCAGTACTTC.

This clonotype turned up a few times. V usage is TRBV2 and J usage is TRBJ1-2; 9 positions match TRBD1. Germline values: CDR1 SNHLY, CDR2 FYNNEI. CDR3 length equals 13 residues. The V segment lost 1 base and the J segment 11 bases; nucleotides outside the gene matches: 5. The CDR3 DNA reads as TGTGCCAGCAGTGAAGGGACAGGGGCGTGGTACACCTTC. This translates into CASSEGTGAWYTF.

The V call is TRBV11-2, the J call TRBJ2-1; D tentatively reads TRBD1 or TRBD2 (5 bases each). V was cut by 5 bases and J by 0 bases, with 14 bases left in between. Per the germline V gene, CDR1 is SGHAT and CDR2 is FQNNGV. The CDR3 runs 16 residues. CDR3 residues: CASSQTGLSSYNEQFF. CDR3 DNA sequence: TGTGCCAGCAGCCAAACGGGGCTTAGCTCCTACAATGAGCAGTTCTTC.

As DNA, the CDR3 is TGTGCCAGCAGCTTAGAGCAGGGCTCCCCCACCTTGTACTTC. It codes for CASSLEQGSPTLYF. The chain combines TRBV7-9 with TRBJ2-4, with a weak D call TRBD1 (5 bases). The germline gives CDR1 SEHNR, CDR2 FQNEAQ (reference sequence). The V and J ends lost 1 base and 15 bases respectively, with 19 bases between them. This CDR3 has 14 amino acids.

This clonotype came up many times. The chain links TRBV6-5 to TRBJ2-7; D remains unclear. The V gene lost 5 bases and the J gene lost 0 bases, with 8 bases spanning the gap. CDR3 length: 13 residues. Germline V lookup: CDR1 MNHEY, CDR2 SVGAGI. The CDR3 protein is CASSTHDSYEQYF. The CDR3 DNA follows: TGTGCCAGCAGTACCCATGACTCCTACGAGCAGTACTTC.

This clonotype was seen at least ten times. V usage is TRBV5-1 and J usage is TRBJ2-1, with a tentative D call TRBD1 (6 bases). The V end was cut by 1 base, the J end by 1 base, with 9 bases between. The V gene's germline CDR1 is SGHRS and CDR2 YFSETQ. This CDR3 is built from 15 residues. Written as DNA, the CDR3 is TGCGCCAGCAGCTTGCAGGGGCCGTCCTACAATGAGCAGTTCTTC. Translated, it gives CASSLQGPSYNEQFF. The entire variable domain, with the rest obtained from reference TRBV5-1 and TRBJ2-1, is as follows: KAGVTQTPRYLIKTRGQQVTLSCSPISGHRSVSWYQQTPGQGLQFLFEYFSETQRNKGNFPGRFSGRQFSNSRSEMNVSTLELGDSALYLCASSLQGPSYNEQFFGPGTRLTVL.

The chain is built from TRBV11-2 and TRBJ2-1, with 9 bases lining up with TRBD1. The length of the CDR3 is 14 residues. Germline CDR1 reads SGHAT; CDR2 reads FQNNGV. V lost 0 bases, J lost 13 bases, and 7 bases stayed unmatched. The CDR3: CASSLENGQGIQFF. The DNA of the CDR3 is TGTGCCAGCAGCTTAGAAAACGGACAGGGGATCCAGTTCTTC.

This clonotype has a count of ten or more. This chain connects TRBV7-2 to TRBJ2-1; 14 bases fit TRBD2. Per germline, CDR1 SGHTA and CDR2 FQGNSA. J was trimmed by 8 bases and V by 5 bases; bases with no gene match: 5. The CDR3 covers 15 residues. The CDR3 sequence is CASSQGLAGVYEQFF. The CDR3, as DNA: TGTGCCAGCAGCCAGGGACTAGCGGGAGTTTATGAGCAGTTCTTC.

This clonotype was counted ten times or more. The chain combines TRBV2 with TRBJ2-1; TRBD1 matches at 11 bases. Trimming took 6 bases from V and 5 from J; bases not matched to a gene: 12. Germline assignment: CDR1 SNHLY and CDR2 FYNNEI. The CDR3 length is 17 residues. DNA of the CDR3: TGTGCCAGCAGGGACAGAGGACAGGGGGCCCCTCACAATGAGCAGTTCTTC. Its protein product is CASRDRGQGAPHNEQFF.

The chain carries TRBV20-1 and TRBJ1-5, with D uncertain. The CDR3 totals 14 residues. The V end was cut by 2 bases, the J end by 4 bases, with 12 bases between. The germline CDR1 and CDR2 sequences are DFQATT and SNEGSKA (reference sequence). CDR3 in amino acids: CSARPGPPNQPQHF. The CDR3 DNA sequence: TGCAGTGCTAGACCTGGGCCGCCAAATCAGCCCCAGCATTTT.

This clonotype was detected ten times or more. The V and J genes are TRBV7-2 and TRBJ1-6, with D perhaps matching TRBD1 (6 bases). V lost 2 bases, J lost 9 bases, and 14 bases lay in between. CDR3 length: 15 amino acids. Germline CDR1 is SGHTA and CDR2 is FQGNSA. CDR3 coding DNA: TGTGCCAGCAGCTTAAGAGGGGGTGAGGGTTCACCCCTCCACTTT. Translated, it gives CASSLRGGEGSPLHF. Full variable domain (outside the CDR3, taken from reference TRBV7-2 and TRBJ1-6): GAGVSQSPSNKVTEKGKDVELRCDPISGHTALYWYRQSLGQGLEFLIYFQGNSAPDKSGLPSDRFSAERTGGSVSTLTIQRTQQEDSAVYLCASSLRGGEGSPLHFGNGTRLTVT.

This chain connects TRBV11-2 to TRBJ2-7, with TRBD2 matching over 11 bases. J gave up 3 bases and V 5 bases, and 3 bases lay outside the gene matches. Germline CDR1 SGHAT, CDR2 FQNNGV. CDR3 length equals 14 residues. The chain's CDR3 is CASSVGLAGYEQYF. The CDR3 DNA follows: TGTGCCAGCAGCGTCGGACTAGCGGGCTACGAGCAGTACTTC.

The gene calls are TRBV27 and TRBJ1-6; D unresolved. Germline values: CDR1 MNHEY, CDR2 SMNVEV (reference sequence). Trimming pared 0 bases from V and 9 bases from J, leaving 9 bases between. The CDR3 totals 14 residues. The CDR3 sequence is CASSLSGRISPLHF. In DNA, the CDR3 is TGTGCCAGCAGTTTATCTGGCAGGATTTCACCCCTCCACTTT.

About this clonotype itself: Given a much more abundant clone one base away, this may be a read error. The chain carries TRBV5-4 and TRBJ2-5; D is ambiguous. CDR1 is SGHNT and CDR2 is YYREEE in the germline V gene (reference sequence). Trimming left V 7 bases short and J 2 bases short, with 15 bases between. CDR3 length equals 14 residues. CDR3 protein: CASSHQNSQETQYF. CDR3 in DNA: TGTGCCAGCTCCCATCAGAACTCGCAAGAGACCCAGTACTTC.

This clonotype has just a few counts. V gene TRBV29-1 combines with J gene TRBJ2-3; tentative D call: TRBD1 (6 bases). Germline V lookup: CDR1 SQVTM, CDR2 ANQGSEA. The CDR3 extends over 15 amino acids. V was shortened by 7 bases and J by 2 bases, with 19 bases between the two germline ends. CDR3 in amino acids: CSAQPRTDPTDTQYF. DNA of the CDR3: TGCAGCGCCCAACCCCGGACAGACCCCACAGATACGCAGTATTTT.

V gene TRBV2 combines with J gene TRBJ2-5; the match to TRBD2 covers 7 bases. V lost 2 bases and J lost 3; bases outside the gene matches: 6. CDR1 and CDR2 from the germline V gene are SNHLY and FYNNEI. CDR3 length equals 15 residues. CDR3 amino acids: CASSEPGGLKETQYF. CDR3 DNA sequence: TGTGCCAGCAGTGAACCCGGGGGGTTAAAAGAGACCCAGTACTTC.

This clonotype was seen more than once but under ten times. This chain connects TRBV15 to TRBJ2-2; D uncertain. The CDR3 contains 13 residues. Germline values: CDR1 LNHNV, CDR2 YYDKDF (reference sequence). V lost 5 bases and J 0 bases, leaving 4 bases between the germline ends. DNA of the CDR3: TGTGCCACCAGCTCTACGAACACCGGGGAGCTGTTTTTT. Amino acids: CATSSTNTGELFF.